A single sample is the source of the 27 T cell receptor beta chains below, sequenced in a study of cytomegalovirus exposure and HLA in healthy donors. The PCR was carried out with 60 Vbeta primers and 13 Jbeta primers. Here immunoSEQ multiplex PCR was the method, and the copy in TCRdb shows in-frame clones only, minus some. The sample carries 200,000 to 250,000 clones, 83% recorded once. Sequenced material: PBMCs. The receptors stem from a girl between 10 and 17 years old in good health and CMV-seronegative.

The V call is TRBV7-2, the J call TRBJ1-4, with TRBD1 matching over 7 bases. Germline assignment: CDR1 SGHTA and CDR2 FQGNSA. Trimming removed 4 bases from V and 1 base from J; junction bases left unmatched: 3. CDR3 size: 15 residues. This chain's CDR3 is CASSSRQGTNEKLFF. The CDR3 DNA follows: TGTGCCAGCAGCTCTCGACAGGGAACTAATGAAAAACTGTTTTTT.

The chain employs TRBV6-5 and TRBJ1-1; possible D gene TRBD1, 6 bases. V was shortened by 0 bases and J by 3 bases, with 8 bases between the two germline ends. The CDR3 covers 14 residues. The germline V gene encodes CDR1 MNHEY and CDR2 SVGAGI. The CDR3 DNA reads TGTGCCAGCAGTTACTCGAACAGGGACACTGAAGCTTTCTTT. Translating it yields CASSYSNRDTEAFF.

This rearrangement joins TRBV19 to TRBJ2-5; D gene unclear. The end of the DNA fits TRBJ2-7 better, so the J call may be wrong. This CDR3 has 14 amino acids. Germline CDR1 LNHDA, CDR2 SQIVND (reference sequence). The CDR3 bases are TGTGCCAGTAGTATAACCTACCTTAACTACGAGCAGTACTTC. Its protein is CASSITYLNYEQYF.

The chain has TRBV6-5 and TRBJ1-1, with 7 bases identical to TRBD1. The CDR3 length is 15 residues. Trimming took 5 bases from V and 4 from J; bases not matched to a gene: 10. Germline CDR1 reads MNHEY; CDR2 reads SVGAGI. CDR3 bases: TGTGCCAGCAGTACTACAGGGGACCCGCGCACTGAAGCTTTCTTT. As protein: CASSTTGDPRTEAFF.

This clone has a single count. This chain links TRBV4-1 with TRBJ1-1; TRBD1 aligns across 9 bases. The CDR3 is 15 amino acids. J gave up 5 bases and V 3 bases, and 7 bases lay outside the gene matches. Germline V gene sequence: CDR1 MGHRA, CDR2 YSYEKL. The CDR3 reads CASSHSQGARTEAFF. CDR3 coding DNA: TGCGCCAGCAGCCATTCACAGGGGGCACGGACTGAAGCTTTCTTT.

V usage is TRBV4-1 and J usage is TRBJ2-7; D might be TRBD2 (6 bases). Trimming cost V 6 bases and J 6 bases, with 18 bases left between them. This CDR3 is built from 14 residues. Per the germline V gene, CDR1 is MGHRA and CDR2 is YSYEKL. Here the CDR3 reads CASRLASSTTEQYF. CDR3 bases: TGCGCCAGCAGGCTAGCGAGCTCAACGACCGAGCAGTACTTC.

The DNA of the CDR3 is TGTGCCAGCAGCCCCATCGGGACAGACACTGAAGCTTTCTTT. Translating gives CASSPIGTDTEAFF. The chain links TRBV7-9 to TRBJ1-1, with 7 nucleotides matching TRBD1. The CDR3 has 14 amino acids. Germline V gives CDR1 SEHNR, CDR2 FQNEAQ (reference sequence). With 5 bases clipped from V and 3 bases from J, the junction kept 6 bases outside the gene matches. Full variable domain (rest looked up from reference TRBV7-9 and TRBJ1-1): DTGVSQNPRHKITKRGQNVTFRCDPISEHNRLYWYRQTLGQGPEFLTYFQNEAQLEKSRLLSDRFSAERPKGSFSTLEIQRTEQGDSAMYLCASSPIGTDTEAFFGQGTRLTVV.

This chain connects TRBV5-1 to TRBJ2-2, with 8 bases matching TRBD1. The CDR3 sequence is 16 residues long. Trimming removed 2 bases from V and 1 base from J; junction bases left unmatched: 4. Germline CDR1 and CDR2: SGHRS and YFSETQ. CDR3 sequence (DNA): TGCGCCAGCAGCTTTCACGGGACAGGGAACACCGGGGAGCTGTTTTTT. Protein: CASSFHGTGNTGELFF.

This chain joins TRBV28 and TRBJ2-7; TRBD1 matches 10 bases. The CDR3 length is 15 residues. Trimming at V came to 5 bases and at J to 7 bases, leaving 11 bases not matched to a gene. Germline loops: CDR1 MDHEN, CDR2 SYDVKM. The CDR3 sequence: CASSPPGTGAREQYF. CDR3 coding DNA: TGTGCCAGCAGTCCGCCCGGGACAGGGGCTCGAGAGCAGTACTTC.

This clone was counted only a few times. The CDR3: CASSQGLTEAFF. DNA of the CDR3: TGCGCCAGCAGCCAAGGTCTCACTGAAGCTTTCTTT. The gene calls are TRBV4-1 and TRBJ1-1; D unclear. CDR1 is MGHRA and CDR2 is YSYEKL in the germline V gene. Trimming shortened V by 1 base and J by 4 bases, and 4 bases separated the two germline ends. The CDR3 contains 12 residues.

The gene calls are TRBV5-1 and TRBJ1-1; D possibly corresponds to TRBD1 (6 bases). There are 15 residues in the CDR3. The germline V gene encodes CDR1 SGHRS and CDR2 YFSETQ. V was cut by 0 bases and J by 1 base, with 10 bases left in between. This chain's CDR3 is CASSLGTAQNTEAFF. The CDR3 bases are TGCGCCAGCAGCTTGGGGACAGCTCAGAACACTGAAGCTTTCTTT.

The rearrangement uses TRBV7-8 and TRBJ1-4; no definite D call. The CDR3 has 14 amino acids. Germline values: CDR1 SGHVS, CDR2 FQNEAQ. V gave up 4 bases and J gave up 8 bases, with 14 bases separating them. CDR3 nucleotide sequence: TGTGCCAGCAGCTACGAGATAGTTAGCGAAAAACTGTTTTTT. This codes for CASSYEIVSEKLFF. Drawing the rest from reference TRBV7-8 and TRBJ1-4, the complete variable domain is GAGVSQSPRYKVAKRGQDVALRCDPISGHVSLFWYQQALGQGPEFLTYFQNEAQLDKSGLPSDRFFAERPEGSVSTLKIQRTQQEDSAVYLCASSYEIVSEKLFFGSGTQLSVL.

The V gene is TRBV7-2, the J gene TRBJ2-6, with TRBD1 matching over 9 bases. The CDR3 consists of 17 residues. Germline lookup yields CDR1 SGHTA and CDR2 FQGNSA. With 2 bases clipped from V and 4 bases from J, the junction kept 6 bases outside the gene matches. Written as DNA, the CDR3 is TGTGCCAGCAGCTTACCGGGACAGGGATCAGGGGCCAACGTCCTGACTTTC. Translating it yields CASSLPGQGSGANVLTF.

V gene TRBV7-2 combines with J gene TRBJ2-7; D is unclear. Between the trimmed V and J ends, which lost 5 bases and 2 bases, there was a span of 10 bases. This CDR3 has 13 amino acids. The germline V gene has CDR1 SGHTA and CDR2 FQGNSA. CDR3 sequence reads: CASSRSDPYEQYF. The CDR3 bases are TGTGCCAGCAGCCGCAGCGACCCCTACGAGCAGTACTTC.

This clone was counted a single time. V usage is TRBV5-4 and J usage is TRBJ2-2; D is possibly TRBD1 (6 bases). V gave up 2 bases and J gave up 6 bases, with 17 bases separating them. Germline CDR1 SGHNT, CDR2 YYREEE (reference sequence). The CDR3 covers 16 residues. The CDR3 nucleotides are TGTGCCAGCAGCTTTGGTCAGGGTGAGGGGGCCGGGGAGCTGTTTTTT. This translates into CASSFGQGEGAGELFF.

Details on this clone: A junction boundary mismatches the germline segment, possibly from a read error. CDR3 sequence (DNA): TGTGCCAGCAGGACCGGACTAGCGGGAACGCGGACAGGTACGCAGTATTTT. This codes for CASRTGLAGTRTGTQYF. This chain connects TRBV7-9 to TRBJ2-3; TRBD2 matches at 12 bases. Germline lookup yields CDR1 SEHNR and CDR2 FQNEAQ (reference sequence). CDR3 length: 17 residues. Looking up the rest from reference TRBV7-9 and TRBJ2-3 gives the full variable domain: DTGVSQNPRHKITKRGQNVTFRCDPISEHNRLYWYRQTLGQGPEFLTYFQNEAQLEKSRLLSDRFSAERPKGSFSTLEIQRTEQGDSAMYLCASRTGLAGTRTGTQYFGPGTRLTVL.

V usage is TRBV19 and J usage is TRBJ1-3; 7 bases map to TRBD1. V shed 4 bases and J 0 bases; nucleotides not matched to a gene: 6. Germline V gene sequence: CDR1 LNHDA, CDR2 SQIVND (reference sequence). The CDR3 covers 16 residues. The CDR3 is CASSSYRGHSGNTIYF. In nucleotides, the CDR3 is TGTGCCAGTAGTAGCTACAGGGGCCACTCTGGAAACACCATATATTTT.

This rearrangement joins TRBV6-5 to TRBJ2-1; 7 nucleotides match TRBD1. The J segment lost 6 bases and the V segment lost 5 bases, leaving 10 bases of the junction unmatched. CDR3 length: 15 amino acids. The germline gives CDR1 MNHEY, CDR2 SVGAGI. The CDR3 DNA follows: TGTGCCAGCAGTGGTACCGGGACAGTGGTCAATGAGCAGTTCTTC. It is translated as CASSGTGTVVNEQFF.

The chain recombines TRBV19 with TRBJ1-5; no reliable D call. V lost 8 bases, J lost 0 bases, and 11 bases lay in between. The CDR3 consists of 14 residues. Germline V lookup: CDR1 LNHDA, CDR2 SQIVND (reference sequence). This CDR3 reads CASRTDYSNQPQHF. The CDR3 DNA reads as TGTGCCAGTCGGACGGACTATAGCAATCAGCCCCAGCATTTT.

In this sample, this clone turned up a few times. The chain carries TRBV13 and TRBJ1-1, with D uncertain. The CDR3 sequence is 15 residues long. Germline CDR1 reads PRHDT; CDR2 reads FYEKMQ (reference sequence). Trimming pared 5 bases from V and 2 bases from J, leaving 15 bases between. In nucleotides, the CDR3 is TGTGCCAGCAGCCCATCCCTGCGGGCTAACACTGAAGCTTTCTTT. It codes for CASSPSLRANTEAFF.

V is TRBV28 and J is TRBJ1-5; perhaps TRBD1 as D (5 bases). CDR3 length: 14 residues. Germline lookup yields CDR1 MDHEN and CDR2 SYDVKM. Trimming stripped 3 bases from V and 8 bases from J, with 14 bases between. This CDR3 is CASSLYRLLEPQHF. CDR3 DNA sequence: TGTGCCAGCAGTTTGTACAGGTTGTTGGAGCCCCAGCATTTT.

The chain links TRBV28 to TRBJ1-1, with a tentative D call TRBD1 (5 bases). The CDR3 contains 13 residues. The germline gives CDR1 MDHEN, CDR2 SYDVKM. Deletions cut 3 bases from V and 4 bases from J, with 9 bases between. The CDR3 is CASSFPGLTEAFF. The CDR3 DNA follows: TGTGCCAGCAGTTTTCCAGGGCTCACTGAAGCTTTCTTT.

The gene calls are TRBV30 and TRBJ1-4; the D gene is possibly TRBD1 (6 bases). Per the germline V gene, CDR1 is GTSNPN and CDR2 is SVGIG (reference sequence). The CDR3 spans 12 residues. Trimming cost V 2 bases and J 15 bases, with 16 bases left between them. The CDR3 spells CAWSHRVSHVFF. Here the CDR3 DNA reads TGTGCCTGGAGTCACAGGGTTTCCCACGTGTTTTTT. The full variable domain, in which reference TRBV30 and TRBJ1-4 provide the parts outside the CDR3, is SQTIHQWPATLVQPVGSPLSLECTVEGTSNPNLYWYRQAAGRGLQLLFYSVGIGQISSEVPQNLSASRPQDRQFILSSKKLLLSDSGFYLCAWSHRVSHVFFGSGTQLSVL.

The chain employs TRBV5-1 and TRBJ2-7, with TRBD2 identical over 9 bases. The CDR3 runs to 13 residues. Germline V gene data show CDR1 as SGHRS and CDR2 as YFSETQ. J gave up 7 bases and V 0 bases, and 2 bases lay outside the gene matches. The CDR3 region is CASSLALAGEQYF. DNA of the CDR3: TGCGCCAGCAGCTTGGCACTAGCGGGTGAGCAGTACTTC.

This chain links TRBV4-1 with TRBJ2-7; 7 positions match TRBD2. Per the germline V gene, CDR1 is MGHRA and CDR2 is YSYEKL. Trimming cost V 0 bases and J 7 bases; bases outside gene matches: 12. The CDR3 has 16 amino acids. The CDR3 DNA reads as TGCGCCAGCAGCCAAGACAGAAATGGGGGGGGACGAGAGCAGTACTTC. It yields the protein CASSQDRNGGGREQYF.

This clone was detected only once. The CDR3 is CASSLAWASTEAFF. The DNA for the CDR3 is TGTGCCAGCAGCTTGGCCTGGGCATCCACTGAAGCTTTCTTT. V is TRBV7-2 and J is TRBJ1-1; D gene ambiguous. The CDR3 totals 14 residues. Per germline, CDR1 SGHTA and CDR2 FQGNSA. V was pared by 3 bases and J by 4 bases, with 12 bases between.

Remarks on this clone: The junction departs from the called germline gene at one end, perhaps through a read error. The rearrangement links TRBV7-9 to TRBJ1-2, with D possibly being TRBD1 (5 bases). CDR1 and CDR2 from the germline V gene are SEHNR and FQNEAQ (reference sequence). The CDR3 spans 17 residues. This chain's CDR3 is CSSSLDGASGANYGYTF. As DNA, the CDR3 is TGTTCCAGCAGCTTAGACGGGGCATCGGGAGCTAACTATGGCTACACCTTC.